This T cell receptor beta chain was profiled in a study of T cell responses to AZD1222 COVID-19 vaccine. Findings and caveats of the study: Clonal diversity was possibly underestimated, and white British individuals and females predominated among donors.

With V trimmed by 3 bases and J by 5 bases, 6 bases remained unmatched. CDR1 is KGHSH, CDR2 LQKENI, per germline. The CDR3 spans 14 residues. To note about this clone: Antigen: not known.

TCRdb's copy holds only in-frame clones and misses some; the assay was immunoSEQ multiplex PCR. The sample includes some 92,000 clones, about 91% of them seen just once. This material consisted of peripheral blood, taken on day 0 of AZD1222 vaccination. The source is an adult in good health. The chain recombines TRBV18 with TRBJ2-7, with 8 positions matching TRBD1. Written as DNA, the CDR3 is TGTGCCAGCTCACCGTCGACAGGGGTGGACGAGCAGTACTTC. This codes for CASSPSTGVDEQYF.